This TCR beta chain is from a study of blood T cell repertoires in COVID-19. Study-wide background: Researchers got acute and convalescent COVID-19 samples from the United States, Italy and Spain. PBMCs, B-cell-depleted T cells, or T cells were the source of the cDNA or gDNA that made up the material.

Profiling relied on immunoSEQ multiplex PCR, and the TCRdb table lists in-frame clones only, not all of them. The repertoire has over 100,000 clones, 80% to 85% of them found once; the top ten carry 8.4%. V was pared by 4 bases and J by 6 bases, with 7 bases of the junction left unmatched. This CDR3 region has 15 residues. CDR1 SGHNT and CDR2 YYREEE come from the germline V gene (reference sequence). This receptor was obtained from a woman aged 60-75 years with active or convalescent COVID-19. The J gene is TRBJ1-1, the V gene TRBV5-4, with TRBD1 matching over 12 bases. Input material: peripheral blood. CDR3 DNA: TGTGCCAGCAGCATCCGGGACAGGGGGCCTCCTGAAGCTTTCTTT. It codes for CASSIRDRGPPEAFF. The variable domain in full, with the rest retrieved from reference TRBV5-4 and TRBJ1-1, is ETGVTQSPTHLIKTRGQQVTLRCSSQSGHNTVSWYQQALGQGPQFIFQYYREEENGRGNFPPRFSGLQFPNYSSELNVNALELDDSALYLCASSIRDRGPPEAFFGQGTRLTVV.